This T cell receptor (beta chain) was found in a study of blood T cells in healthy people across ages. Broader study findings: A roughly linear fall in TCR beta diversity per million T cells was seen with increasing age.

Staff drew ten milliliters of peripheral blood from each donor. Each sample used at least 6.5 million PBMCs. V gave up 6 bases and J gave up 0 bases; unmatched junction bases: 10. This CDR3 spans 18 amino acids. Concerning this clonotype itself: No antigen is known for it.

The authors ran a second PCR of roughly 6 to 11 cycles using a sample-barcoded 5' primer and a J-beta primer mix. The authors tagged each cDNA molecule using a template-switch adaptor with 12 random nucleotides. TCRdb processed the 5' RACE reads anew with MiXCR; each CDR3 protein has one entry. The sample carries about 640,000 distinct CDR3 sequences, roughly three fifths recorded once. V and J are TRBV12-3 or TRBV12-4 and TRBJ1-4; TRBD1 agrees at 10 bases. This clonotype originated in a man aged 55-75 years in good health. The sample comprised blood. The CDR3 region has the DNA TGTGCCAGCAGGAGGACAGGGGGGTTTGGAACAACTAATGAAAAACTGTTTTTT. Its protein is CASRRTGGFGTTNEKLFF.